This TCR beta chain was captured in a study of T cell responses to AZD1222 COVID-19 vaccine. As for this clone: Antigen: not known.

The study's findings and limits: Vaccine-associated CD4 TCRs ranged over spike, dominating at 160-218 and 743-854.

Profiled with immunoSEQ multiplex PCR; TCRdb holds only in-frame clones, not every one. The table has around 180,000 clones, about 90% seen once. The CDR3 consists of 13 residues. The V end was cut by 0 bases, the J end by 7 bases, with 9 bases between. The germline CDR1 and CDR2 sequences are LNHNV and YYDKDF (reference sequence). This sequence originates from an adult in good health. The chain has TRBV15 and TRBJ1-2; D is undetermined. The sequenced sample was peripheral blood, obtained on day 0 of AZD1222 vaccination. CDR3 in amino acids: CATSRDLGIGYTF. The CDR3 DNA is TGTGCCACCAGCAGAGATCTGGGTATTGGCTACACCTTC. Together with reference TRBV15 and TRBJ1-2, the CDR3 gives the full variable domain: DAMVIQNPRYQVTQFGKPVTLSCSQTLNHNVMYWYQQKSSQAPKLLFHYYDKDFNNEADTPDNFQSRRPNTSFCFLDIRSPGLGDTAMYLCATSRDLGIGYTFGSGTRLTVV.